One sample yielded the 20 T cell receptor beta chains listed below, sequenced in a study of shared clonotypes between healthy human individuals. Libraries were prepared by immunoSEQ multiplex PCR; TCRdb keeps only in-frame clonotypes and omits some of them. The sample holds some 1,100,000 clones; 78% are singletons and the top ten take around 0.47%. Material for sequencing was memory CD4+ T cells from PBMCs. Subset: CD45RA-negative fraction. These TCRs come from a young man in good health. Some clones in this sample may be carry-over from other donors' samples.

This chain links TRBV19 with TRBJ1-5; no reliable D call. The length of the CDR3 is 16 residues. Trimming left V 7 bases short and J 0 bases short, with 16 bases between. Per germline, CDR1 LNHDA and CDR2 SQIVND (reference sequence). The CDR3 loop is CASTRAAVYSNQPQHF. CDR3 nucleotide sequence: TGTGCCAGTACCCGGGCCGCCGTCTATAGCAATCAGCCCCAGCATTTT.

This chain connects TRBV10-1 to TRBJ2-7; 8 bases fit TRBD1. CDR1 WNHNN and CDR2 SYGVQD come from the germline V gene (reference sequence). This CDR3 is built from 13 residues. J gave up 5 bases and V 6 bases, and 6 bases lay outside the gene matches. In nucleotides, the CDR3 is TGCGCCAGCAGGGACAGGGTTTCCCACGAGCAGTACTTC. Translating gives CASRDRVSHEQYF.

The chain employs TRBV28 and TRBJ1-6; D remains unclear. V was pared by 3 bases and J by 9 bases, with 12 bases between. The germline V gene has CDR1 MDHEN and CDR2 SYDVKM. CDR3 length: 14 residues. The CDR3 loop reads CASSLTSGRSPLHF. The CDR3 DNA is TGTGCCAGCAGTTTGACCTCTGGACGTTCACCCCTCCACTTT.

This chain joins TRBV5-1 and TRBJ2-3, with 11 nucleotides matching TRBD2. The V segment lost 1 base and the J segment 4 bases; nucleotides outside the gene matches: 8. Germline values: CDR1 SGHRS, CDR2 YFSETQ. The CDR3 is 17 residues long. This chain's CDR3 is CASSLSRLAGGSDTQYF. The CDR3 coding sequence is TGCGCCAGCAGCTTGTCGCGTCTAGCGGGAGGTTCAGATACGCAGTATTTT.

The chain is built from TRBV2 and TRBJ2-1; D not certain. Between the trimmed V and J ends, which lost 3 bases and 8 bases, there was a span of 11 bases. Germline V gene sequence: CDR1 SNHLY, CDR2 FYNNEI. The CDR3 is 13 amino acids. CDR3 nucleotide sequence: TGTGCCAGCAGTGACGGCTACCCCTATGAGCAGTTCTTC. Its translation is CASSDGYPYEQFF.

The chain links TRBV5-4 to TRBJ1-1; D is possibly TRBD1 (5 bases). CDR1 is SGHNT and CDR2 is YYREEE in the germline V gene (reference sequence). CDR3 length equals 15 residues. V was trimmed by 1 base and J by 4 bases, leaving 14 bases between them. The DNA for the CDR3 is TGTGCCAGCAGCTTGTCAGGGAGTGGAGTCACTGAAGCTTTCTTT. Translation: CASSLSGSGVTEAFF. Together with reference TRBV5-4 and TRBJ1-1, the CDR3 gives the full variable domain: ETGVTQSPTHLIKTRGQQVTLRCSSQSGHNTVSWYQQALGQGPQFIFQYYREEENGRGNFPPRFSGLQFPNYSSELNVNALELDDSALYLCASSLSGSGVTEAFFGQGTRLTVV.

This chain connects TRBV27 to TRBJ2-6; maybe TRBD1 (5 bases). Germline CDR1 is MNHEY and CDR2 is SMNVEV (reference sequence). Trimming removed 5 bases at V and 0 bases at J, with 8 bases between. The CDR3 covers 15 residues. The CDR3 reads CASSQGSSGANVLTF. As DNA, the CDR3 is TGTGCCAGCAGTCAGGGATCCTCTGGGGCCAACGTCCTGACTTTC.

The CDR3 bases are TGTGCCAGTAGTAGTAGCGGGTTAGCCAAAAACATTCAGTACTTC. Translating gives CASSSSGLAKNIQYF. The V and J genes are TRBV19 and TRBJ2-4; 7 nucleotides align to TRBD2. This CDR3 is built from 15 residues. The J segment lost 0 bases and the V segment lost 4 bases, leaving 3 bases of the junction unmatched. Per the germline V gene, CDR1 is LNHDA and CDR2 is SQIVND (reference sequence).

The rearrangement links TRBV5-1 to TRBJ1-3; D is unclear. Germline-derived CDR1 and CDR2 are SGHRS and YFSETQ. V was shortened by 0 bases and J by 0 bases, with 7 bases between the two germline ends. This CDR3 comprises 15 residues. The CDR3 region is CASSLGHRSGNTIYF. In nucleotides, the CDR3 is TGCGCCAGCAGCTTGGGTCATCGCTCTGGAAACACCATATATTTT.

The chain links TRBV21-1 to TRBJ2-7. TRBV21-1 is reported as a pseudogene. The CDR3 is 14 residues long. The CDR3 protein is CASSKKGGSYEQYF. CDR3 sequence (DNA): TGTGCCAGCAGCAAAAAGGGGGGATCCTACGAGCAGTACTTC.

This clone was detected only once. The chain has TRBV15 and TRBJ2-2, with 7 bases lining up with TRBD1. The CDR3 has 18 amino acids. CDR1 is LNHNV and CDR2 is YYDKDF in the germline V gene (reference sequence). V trimming: 2 bases; J trimming: 0 bases; junction bases outside the gene matches: 9. This CDR3 is CATSRLLGGGPNTGELFF. The CDR3 DNA is TGTGCCACCAGCAGACTCCTAGGGGGCGGACCGAACACCGGGGAGCTGTTTTTT.

CDR3 region: CASSLGRQGNTQYF. CDR3 nucleotide sequence: TGCGCCAGCAGCTTGGGACGGCAGGGGAATACGCAGTATTTT. This chain joins TRBV5-1 and TRBJ2-3, with D possibly being TRBD1 (6 bases). Trimming left V 0 bases short and J 7 bases short, with 12 bases between. Germline CDR1 SGHRS, CDR2 YFSETQ. This CDR3 is 14 amino acids long.

The rearrangement uses TRBV7-2 and TRBJ2-3; D not certain. CDR1 SGHTA and CDR2 FQGNSA come from the germline V gene. CDR3 length: 13 residues. Trimming left V 4 bases short and J 2 bases short, with 7 bases between. CDR3 loop: CASSSRVTDTQYF. The CDR3 bases are TGTGCCAGCAGCTCCCGAGTCACAGATACGCAGTATTTT.

V gene TRBV9 combines with J gene TRBJ2-3, with no clear D. Looked up from germline, CDR1 is SGDLS and CDR2 is YYNGEE. The CDR3 is 16 amino acids. The germline V and J ends were trimmed by 4 bases and 2 bases, with 17 bases remaining between them. The CDR3 sequence: CASSFRPNPFTDTQYF. The CDR3 DNA follows: TGTGCCAGCAGCTTTCGACCTAACCCCTTCACAGATACGCAGTATTTT.

This clone was counted only a few times. The sample holds other DNA sequences that translate to the same CDR3. The chain combines TRBV28 with TRBJ2-5; 13 bases agree with TRBD2. Germline loops: CDR1 MDHEN, CDR2 SYDVKM. CDR3 length equals 16 residues. V lost 5 bases, J lost 5 bases, and 8 bases stayed unmatched. The chain's CDR3 is CASSPGLAGARETQYF. Written as DNA, the CDR3 is TGTGCCAGCAGTCCCGGACTAGCGGGAGCGCGGGAGACCCAGTACTTC. The full variable domain, with the rest looked up from reference TRBV28 and TRBJ2-5, is DVKVTQSSRYLVKRTGEKVFLECVQDMDHENMFWYRQDPGLGLRLIYFSYDVKMKEKGDIPEGYSVSREKKERFSLILESASTNQTSMYLCASSPGLAGARETQYFGPGTRLLVL.

J is TRBJ2-5 and V is TRBV5-1; 11 nucleotides agree with TRBD2. This CDR3 comprises 16 residues. Germline V gene lookup returns CDR1 SGHRS and CDR2 YFSETQ. Losses at the gene ends were 4 bases for V and 1 base for J; bases not matched to a gene: 6. CDR3 sequence reads: CASSVGTSGAQETQYF. The CDR3 DNA reads TGCGCCAGCAGCGTCGGGACTAGCGGAGCCCAAGAGACCCAGTACTTC.

This clone was observed a single time. The CDR3 DNA reads TGTGCCAGCAGCCAAGATGATGGGGGAGTTGTGGAGCTGTTTTTT. Amino acids: CASSQDDGGVVELFF. The rearrangement uses TRBV4-2 and TRBJ2-2; D could derive from TRBD1 or TRBD2 (5 bases each). Deletions cut 0 bases from V and 10 bases from J, with 15 bases between. CDR3 length equals 15 residues. Germline CDR1 and CDR2: LGHNA and YNFKEQ.

The chain recombines TRBV2 with TRBJ2-2, with 9 bases identical to TRBD2. J lost 3 bases, V lost 6 bases, and 5 bases had no gene match. This CDR3 has 15 amino acids. Germline values: CDR1 SNHLY, CDR2 FYNNEI. The DNA for the CDR3 is TGTGCCAGCAGAGGCGGGAGGGCCCACACCGGGGAGCTGTTTTTT. It codes for CASRGGRAHTGELFF.

The V call is TRBV9, the J call TRBJ2-3, with 7 bases identical to TRBD2. With V trimmed by 4 bases and J by 1 base, 6 bases remained unmatched. Per the germline V gene, CDR1 is SGDLS and CDR2 is YYNGEE. This CDR3 has 15 amino acids. This chain's CDR3 is CASSPRGGGTDTQYF. CDR3 nucleotide sequence: TGTGCCAGCAGCCCTCGGGGAGGGGGCACAGATACGCAGTATTTT.

About this clone itself: Distinct nucleotide sequences in the sample also encode this CDR3. V and J are TRBV19 and TRBJ1-5; TRBD1 might be the D (6 bases). CDR3 length equals 14 residues. Trimming took 1 base from V and 6 from J, leaving 10 bases between them. The germline V gene encodes CDR1 LNHDA and CDR2 SQIVND (reference sequence). The CDR3 bases are TGTGCCAGTAGTATAGCAGGGGAACGTCAGCCCCAGCATTTT. Translated: CASSIAGERQPQHF.